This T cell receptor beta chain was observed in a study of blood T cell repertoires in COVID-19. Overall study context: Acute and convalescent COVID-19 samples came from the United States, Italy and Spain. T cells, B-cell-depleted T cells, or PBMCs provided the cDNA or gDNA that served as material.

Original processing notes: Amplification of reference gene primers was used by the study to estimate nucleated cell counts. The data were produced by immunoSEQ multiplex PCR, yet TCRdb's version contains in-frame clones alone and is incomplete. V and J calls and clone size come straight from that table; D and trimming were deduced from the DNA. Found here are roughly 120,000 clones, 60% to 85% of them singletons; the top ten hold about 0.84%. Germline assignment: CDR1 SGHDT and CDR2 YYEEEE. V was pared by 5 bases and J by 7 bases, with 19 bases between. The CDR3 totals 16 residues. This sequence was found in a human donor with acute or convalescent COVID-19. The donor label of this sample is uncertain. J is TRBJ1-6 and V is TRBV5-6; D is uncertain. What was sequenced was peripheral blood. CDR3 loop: CASRPLIGVENSPLHF. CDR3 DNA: TGTGCCAGCAGGCCTCTTATCGGGGTGGAAAATTCACCCCTCCACTTT.